The 31 T cell receptor beta chains in this list originate from one sample, sequenced in a study of blood T cell repertoires in COVID-19. Generated by immunoSEQ multiplex PCR, the TCRdb table keeps only in-frame clones and is missing some. The sample has over 95,000 clones; 65% to 85% are singletons. Sequences were obtained from peripheral blood. Every receptor here comes from a woman aged 55-69 years with acute or convalescent COVID-19.

The rearrangement uses TRBV19 and TRBJ1-1; D not resolved. Trimming removed 11 bases at V and 6 bases at J, with 19 bases between. Germline V lookup: CDR1 LNHDA, CDR2 SQIVND (reference sequence). The CDR3 extends over 13 amino acids. CDR3 amino acids: CASISVGEAEAFF. Written as DNA, the CDR3 is TGTGCCTCTATCTCCGTCGGGGAAGCTGAAGCTTTCTTT.

This clone was detected once. The chain carries TRBV25-1 and TRBJ2-1; the D gene is possibly TRBD1 (7 bases). Germline-derived CDR1 and CDR2 are MGHDK and SYGVNS. V lost 4 bases to trimming and J lost 7 bases, with 11 bases between them. CDR3 size: 13 residues. The CDR3 is CASSVQGRNEQFF. As DNA, the CDR3 is TGTGCCAGCAGTGTACAGGGGAGGAATGAGCAGTTCTTC.

V is TRBV28 and J is TRBJ2-3, with 11 nucleotides matching TRBD2. Germline assignment: CDR1 MDHEN and CDR2 SYDVKM. V was clipped by 2 bases and J by 0 bases; unmatched bases: 4. The CDR3 is made up of 17 amino acids. As DNA, the CDR3 is TGTGCCAGCAGTTTACGTAGCGGGGGGGCGAGCACAGATACGCAGTATTTT. Translating it yields CASSLRSGGASTDTQYF.

This clone was detected once. CDR3 in amino acids: CASNPDRGRGYTF. The CDR3 DNA sequence: TGTGCCAGTAACCCGGACAGGGGACGTGGCTACACCTTC. The chain combines TRBV19 with TRBJ1-2; TRBD1 matches 9 bases. There are 13 residues in the CDR3. V trimming: 7 bases; J trimming: 7 bases; junction bases outside the gene matches: 7. Germline V lookup: CDR1 LNHDA, CDR2 SQIVND (reference sequence).

V is TRBV18 and J is TRBJ2-1, with 9 bases that match TRBD2. CDR1 and CDR2 (germline): KGHSH, LQKENI. The CDR3 extends over 16 amino acids. The V and J ends lost 1 base and 6 bases, in that order; junction bases with no gene match: 7. The CDR3, as DNA: TGTGCCAGCTCACCACGGGGGCTAGCGGGATCCAATGAGCAGTTCTTC. Translated: CASSPRGLAGSNEQFF.

The chain uses TRBV7-2 and TRBJ1-2; unclear D gene. Per germline, CDR1 SGHTA and CDR2 FQGNSA. V lost 1 base to trimming and J lost 7 bases, with 10 bases between them. There are 13 residues in the CDR3. The CDR3 DNA reads as TGTGCCAGCAGCTTAGACTGGGTAGCTGGCTACACCTTC. The encoded protein is CASSLDWVAGYTF.

The CDR3 DNA follows: TGTGCCATCAGTGAGGGGCTCTTTGGCTACACCTTC. It codes for CAISEGLFGYTF. V gene TRBV10-3 combines with J gene TRBJ1-2, with D uncertain. Germline-derived CDR1 and CDR2 are ENHRY and SYGVKD. Trimming took off 2 bases at V and 7 bases at J, with 8 bases between the two ends. This CDR3 has 12 amino acids.

This chain joins TRBV11-2 and TRBJ2-3; 9 bases line up with TRBD2. The V gene's germline CDR1 is SGHAT and CDR2 FQNNGV. V was clipped by 5 bases and J by 2 bases; unmatched bases: 5. There are 15 residues in the CDR3. In nucleotides, the CDR3 is TGTGCCAGCAGCCCTCTAGCGGGGCCCACAGATACGCAGTATTTT. Encoded protein: CASSPLAGPTDTQYF.

The CDR3 coding sequence is TGTGCCAGCAGTTTACCCCCCGGACAGGGCGGCTTCCCTGAAGCTTTCTTT. Amino acids: CASSLPPGQGGFPEAFF. J is TRBJ1-1 and V is TRBV28, with 8 bases lining up with TRBD1. Germline-derived CDR1 and CDR2 are MDHEN and SYDVKM. Trimming removed 2 bases from V and 6 bases from J; junction bases left unmatched: 14. The CDR3 is 17 amino acids. The variable domain in full, with the rest retrieved from reference TRBV28 and TRBJ1-1, is DVKVTQSSRYLVKRTGEKVFLECVQDMDHENMFWYRQDPGLGLRLIYFSYDVKMKEKGDIPEGYSVSREKKERFSLILESASTNQTSMYLCASSLPPGQGGFPEAFFGQGTRLTVV.

V gene TRBV7-2 combines with J gene TRBJ1-4; the D gene is possibly TRBD1 (5 bases). The length of the CDR3 is 15 residues. Trimming shortened V by 5 bases and J by 6 bases, and 16 bases separated the two germline ends. The germline V gene has CDR1 SGHTA and CDR2 FQGNSA. CDR3 sequence (DNA): TGTGCCAGCAGCCCCCGTTCAGGGTCACATGAAAAACTGTTTTTT. Translated: CASSPRSGSHEKLFF.

V and J are TRBV27 and TRBJ1-6; the D gene is possibly TRBD1 (6 bases). The CDR3 length is 14 residues. From germline, CDR1 is MNHEY and CDR2 SMNVEV (reference sequence). V was clipped by 10 bases and J by 3 bases, with 13 bases between them. The CDR3 DNA sequence: TGTGCCACAAATTCAGGGGTCTATAATTCACCCCTCCACTTT. Amino acid sequence: CATNSGVYNSPLHF.

This clone was seen a few times. The gene calls are TRBV6-2 or TRBV6-3 and TRBJ1-1, with a tentative D call TRBD1 (5 bases). Germline-derived CDR1 and CDR2 are MNHEY and SVGEGT. Trimming cost V 6 bases and J 0 bases, with 17 bases left between them. This CDR3 contains 16 residues. CDR3 DNA sequence: TGTGCCAGCAGCCCTCGACAGCTAGAAATGAACACTGAAGCTTTCTTT. Its translation: CASSPRQLEMNTEAFF.

V is TRBV30 and J is TRBJ1-2; D remains ambiguous. With 3 bases removed from V and 8 bases from J, the gap between germline ends came to 19 bases. The germline gives CDR1 GTSNPN, CDR2 SVGIG (reference sequence). The length of the CDR3 is 14 residues. The CDR3 spells CAWRVGELFSGYTF. CDR3 in DNA: TGTGCCTGGAGGGTCGGGGAACTGTTTAGCGGCTACACCTTC.

This clone was seen more than once but under ten times. The chain employs TRBV7-9 and TRBJ1-4; TRBD1 matches at 7 bases. This CDR3 contains 16 residues. V trimming: 0 bases; J trimming: 3 bases; junction bases outside the gene matches: 4. Per the germline V gene, CDR1 is SEHNR and CDR2 is FQNEAQ (reference sequence). CDR3 bases: TGTGCCAGCAGCTTAGCGTTGGGACAGTCTAATGAAAAACTGTTTTTT. Its protein is CASSLALGQSNEKLFF.

The genes are TRBV3-1 (or the pseudogene TRBV3-2) and TRBJ1-2, with D possibly matching TRBD1 (6 bases). V was shortened by 4 bases and J by 5 bases, with 17 bases between the two germline ends. The CDR3 totals 15 residues. The germline CDR1 and CDR2 sequences are LGHDT and YNNKEL (reference sequence). The CDR3 here is CASSPRLEGGYGYTF. CDR3 sequence (DNA): TGTGCCAGCAGCCCCCGCCTCGAGGGGGGGTATGGCTACACCTTC.

This chain joins TRBV5-1 and TRBJ2-5; TRBD1 agrees at 8 bases. V trimming: 0 bases; J trimming: 5 bases; junction bases outside the gene matches: 3. The germline gives CDR1 SGHRS, CDR2 YFSETQ. The CDR3 loop spans 14 amino acids. The CDR3 protein is CASSLARGQETQYF. Written as DNA, the CDR3 is TGCGCCAGCAGCTTGGCCAGGGGGCAGGAGACCCAGTACTTC.

This chain joins TRBV2 and TRBJ1-4, with 10 bases identical to TRBD1. The CDR3 is made up of 15 amino acids. CDR1 is SNHLY and CDR2 is FYNNEI in the germline V gene. J gave up 2 bases and V 7 bases, and 4 bases lay outside the gene matches. The CDR3 is CASKGTGVTNEKLFF. The CDR3 DNA sequence: TGTGCCAGCAAAGGGACAGGGGTTACTAATGAAAAACTGTTTTTT.

This clone was detected only once. The J gene is TRBJ2-1, the V gene TRBV7-2; no clear D gene. Trimming cost V 1 base and J 5 bases, with 12 bases left between them. This CDR3 contains 15 residues. In germline, CDR1 is SGHTA, CDR2 FQGNSA. The CDR3 is CASSLGRVLNNEQFF. In DNA form, the CDR3 reads TGTGCCAGCAGCTTAGGACGGGTATTGAACAATGAGCAGTTCTTC. Full variable domain (remainder filled in from reference TRBV7-2 and TRBJ2-1): GAGVSQSPSNKVTEKGKDVELRCDPISGHTALYWYRQSLGQGLEFLIYFQGNSAPDKSGLPSDRFSAERTGGSVSTLTIQRTQQEDSAVYLCASSLGRVLNNEQFFGPGTRLTVL.

This clone was seen once. This chain joins TRBV28 and TRBJ1-5; maybe TRBD1 (6 bases). This CDR3 is built from 17 residues. Germline V gene data show CDR1 as MDHEN and CDR2 as SYDVKM. V lost 3 bases and J lost 2, with 17 bases in between. Here the CDR3 reads CASSFLTQGIGNQPQHF. CDR3 nucleotides: TGTGCCAGCAGTTTTCTAACACAGGGAATAGGCAATCAGCCCCAGCATTTT.

In this sample, this clone turned up once. V and J are TRBV7-2 and TRBJ1-1, with unresolved D. The CDR3 totals 15 residues. The V and J ends lost 0 bases and 0 bases respectively, with 8 bases between them. CDR1 SGHTA and CDR2 FQGNSA come from the germline V gene. The CDR3 loop is CASSLAHGVNTEAFF. The CDR3 nucleotides are TGTGCCAGCAGCTTAGCTCATGGAGTGAACACTGAAGCTTTCTTT.

The chain recombines TRBV28 with TRBJ2-5; 10 bases are a match to TRBD1. There are 15 residues in the CDR3. The germline CDR1 and CDR2 sequences are MDHEN and SYDVKM. V lost 6 bases, J lost 5 bases, and 9 bases stayed unmatched. CDR3 nucleotides: TGTGCCAGCAGCCCCGGGACAGGGGTACGGGAGACCCAGTACTTC. Encoded protein: CASSPGTGVRETQYF.

This clone was picked up a small number of times. This sequence joins TRBV7-2 and TRBJ2-1; weak D call: TRBD2 (6 bases). The CDR3 loop spans 12 amino acids. The V and J ends lost 3 bases and 9 bases respectively, with 9 bases between them. CDR1 and CDR2 from the germline V gene are SGHTA and FQGNSA. This chain's CDR3 is CASSFRGTEQFF. DNA for the CDR3: TGTGCCAGCAGCTTCCGGGGGACTGAGCAGTTCTTC.

CDR3 sequence reads: CASSPTGHSNQPQHF. CDR3 DNA: TGTGCCAGCAGCCCGACAGGTCATAGCAATCAGCCCCAGCATTTT. The chain recombines TRBV7-2 with TRBJ1-5, with D possibly matching TRBD1 (6 bases). Germline CDR1 is SGHTA and CDR2 is FQGNSA. The length of the CDR3 is 15 residues. V lost 5 bases, J lost 0 bases, and 11 bases lay in between.

V usage is TRBV27 and J usage is TRBJ2-1, with 7 nucleotides matching TRBD1. The CDR3 is 15 amino acids. CDR1 and CDR2 from the germline V gene are MNHEY and SMNVEV (reference sequence). The J segment lost 4 bases and the V segment lost 4 bases, leaving 7 bases of the junction unmatched. This chain's CDR3 is CASSSQGTLYNEQFF. In DNA, the CDR3 is TGTGCCAGCAGTTCACAGGGGACCCTATACAATGAGCAGTTCTTC.

V usage is TRBV29-1 and J usage is TRBJ1-2; TRBD1 agrees at 8 bases. The V segment lost 3 bases and the J segment 3 bases; nucleotides outside the gene matches: 12. CDR1 and CDR2 from the germline V gene are SQVTM and ANQGSEA. The CDR3 totals 16 residues. CDR3 residues: CSVEERFRGLDYGYTF. In DNA, the CDR3 is TGCAGCGTTGAGGAAAGATTCAGGGGGCTGGACTATGGCTACACCTTC.

The genes are TRBV29-1 and TRBJ1-2; 11 nucleotides agree with TRBD1. CDR3 length: 17 amino acids. Germline V lookup: CDR1 SQVTM, CDR2 ANQGSEA. The ends lost 3 bases at V and 4 bases at J; junction bases unmatched: 13. CDR3 nucleotide sequence: TGCAGCGTTGAGAAGAACCTTGGACAGGGGGCTGGCTATGGCTACACCTTC. Its translation: CSVEKNLGQGAGYGYTF. The full variable domain, with the rest looked up from reference TRBV29-1 and TRBJ1-2, is SAVISQKPSRDICQRGTSLTIQCQVDSQVTMMFWYRQQPGQSLTLIATANQGSEATYESGFVIDKFPISRPNLTFSTLTVSNMSPEDSSIYLCSVEKNLGQGAGYGYTFGSGTRLTVV.

The chain links TRBV29-1 to TRBJ1-3; D not resolved. Germline V gene lookup returns CDR1 SQVTM and CDR2 ANQGSEA. V lost 4 bases and J lost 2, with 6 bases in between. The CDR3 sequence is 12 residues long. In DNA, the CDR3 is TGCAGCGTTGGACTCGCTGGAAACACCATATATTTT. This gives the protein CSVGLAGNTIYF.

This clone was recorded once. The rearrangement links TRBV4-3 to TRBJ2-1; no clear D gene. There are 16 residues in the CDR3. In germline, CDR1 is LGHNA, CDR2 YSLEER. The ends were cut back, 4 bases at V and 0 bases at J, with 13 bases in the middle. The chain's CDR3 is CASSPLSDSSYNEQFF. The CDR3 DNA follows: TGCGCCAGCAGCCCCCTTTCCGATAGCTCCTACAATGAGCAGTTCTTC.

The V and J genes are TRBV9 and TRBJ2-3; TRBD2 matches 8 bases. The CDR3 is 16 residues long. The V gene end was trimmed by 0 bases and the J gene end by 6 bases; junction bases not matched to a gene: 9. CDR1 is SGDLS, CDR2 YYNGEE, per germline. The DNA of the CDR3 is TGTGCCAGCAGCGTAGGGGGAGCGGGGGAGAGTGATACGCAGTATTTT. Translating gives CASSVGGAGESDTQYF. The full variable domain, rest sourced from reference TRBV9 and TRBJ2-3, is DSGVTQTPKHLITATGQRVTLRCSPRSGDLSVYWYQQSLDQGLQFLIQYYNGEERAKGNILERFSAQQFPDLHSELNLSSLELGDSALYFCASSVGGAGESDTQYFGPGTRLTVL.

The J gene is TRBJ2-1, the V gene TRBV10-3, with TRBD1 identical over 8 bases. Germline V gives CDR1 ENHRY, CDR2 SYGVKD. The CDR3 runs to 13 residues. Losses at the gene ends were 6 bases for V and 5 bases for J; bases not matched to a gene: 3. CDR3 region: CAIRTTGDNEQFF. CDR3 sequence (DNA): TGTGCCATCAGGACGACAGGGGACAATGAGCAGTTCTTC.

This chain uses TRBV7-3 with TRBJ2-1; weak D call: TRBD1 (5 bases). The V and J ends lost 6 bases and 7 bases respectively, with 10 bases between them. The CDR3 spans 12 residues. Looked up from germline, CDR1 is SGHTA and CDR2 is FQGTGA. This CDR3 is CASSTTGNEQFF. The CDR3 nucleotides are TGTGCCAGCAGTACCACAGGTAATGAGCAGTTCTTC.